The 15 T cell receptor beta chains given below trace back to one sample, sequenced in a study of blood T cells in healthy people across ages. A J-beta primer mix and a sample-barcoded 5' primer were used in a second PCR of about 7 to 12 cycles. From the 5' RACE reads, TCRdb called clonotypes with MiXCR, one entry per CDR3 protein. Among about 730,000 distinct CDR3 sequences listed, roughly 44% were seen once. The material sequenced was blood. The origin of the receptors is a woman in her sixties or seventies in good health.

There are a few counts of this clonotype. This chain links TRBV9 with TRBJ1-2, with D hard to call. The V gene lost 0 bases and the J gene lost 3 bases, with 21 bases spanning the gap. The CDR3 has 18 amino acids. Germline CDR1 SGDLS, CDR2 YYNGEE. CDR3 region: CASSVEAPAAAYHYGYTF. CDR3 in DNA: TGTGCCAGCAGCGTAGAGGCACCCGCGGCGGCGTACCACTATGGCTACACCTTC.

This clonotype was detected a few times. CDR3 sequence reads: CSASPTANGDGEKLFF. The CDR3 nucleotides read TGCAGTGCTAGCCCCACCGCGAACGGTGACGGTGAAAAACTGTTTTTT. The chain combines TRBV20-1 with TRBJ1-4; D is uncertain. Germline V CDR1 and CDR2: DFQATT, SNEGSKA (reference sequence). V was shortened by 3 bases and J by 7 bases, with 21 bases between the two germline ends. This CDR3 contains 16 residues.

The chain recombines TRBV2 with TRBJ2-3; tentative D call: TRBD1 (6 bases). Germline-derived CDR1 and CDR2 are SNHLY and FYNNEI. The CDR3 covers 12 residues. V was clipped by 10 bases and J by 0 bases, with 8 bases between them. The CDR3 nucleotides read TGTGCCAACGGACAGAGCACAGATACGCAGTATTTT. Translating gives CANGQSTDTQYF.

V gene TRBV20-1 combines with J gene TRBJ2-7; D is unresolved. The length of the CDR3 is 14 residues. With 7 bases removed from V and 0 bases from J, the gap between germline ends came to 16 bases. From germline, CDR1 is DFQATT and CDR2 SNEGSKA (reference sequence). The DNA for the CDR3 is TGCAGTGTCATTCCTGCCCCGGCCTCCTACGAGCAGTACTTC. Protein sequence: CSVIPAPASYEQYF.

The J gene is TRBJ2-7, the V gene TRBV4-1; no definite D call. From germline, CDR1 is MGHRA and CDR2 YSYEKL. This CDR3 has 17 amino acids. V lost 0 bases and J 0 bases, leaving 15 bases between the germline ends. Written as DNA, the CDR3 is TGCGCCAGCAGCCAAGATTCTTGGCTCCCAAGCTCCTACGAGCAGTACTTC. Protein product: CASSQDSWLPSSYEQYF.

This clonotype was picked up a small number of times. The chain recombines TRBV5-1 with TRBJ1-6; weak D call: TRBD1 (5 bases). Germline CDR1 and CDR2: SGHRS and YFSETQ. The CDR3 runs 16 residues. V lost 5 bases, J lost 0 bases, and 12 bases lay in between. CDR3 sequence reads: CASSRAGSSYNSPLHF. In nucleotides, the CDR3 is TGCGCCAGCAGTAGGGCAGGGAGCTCCTATAATTCACCCCTCCACTTT.

The J gene is TRBJ2-1, the V gene TRBV10-3; D gene uncertain. Germline V gene lookup returns CDR1 ENHRY and CDR2 SYGVKD. V was trimmed by 3 bases and J by 0 bases, leaving 9 bases between them. This CDR3 contains 15 residues. In nucleotides, the CDR3 is TGTGCCATCAGTGATTCAGGAGCCTCCTACAATGAGCAGTTCTTC. It specifies CAISDSGASYNEQFF.

The CDR3 DNA reads TGTGCCAGCAGCCAAGGGGACAGGAGCTACGAGCAGTACTTC. Translated, it gives CASSQGDRSYEQYF. V usage is TRBV3-1 and J usage is TRBJ2-4, with 8 bases matching TRBD1. The J call could be wrong; TRBJ2-7 is a better fit for the DNA end. CDR3 length: 14 amino acids. Germline V gene sequence: CDR1 LGHDT, CDR2 YNNKEL (reference sequence).

This clonotype occurred a few times. V gene TRBV27 combines with J gene TRBJ2-7; D is unresolved. Trimming removed 5 bases at V and 1 base at J, with 18 bases between. CDR1 is MNHEY and CDR2 is SMNVEV in the germline V gene (reference sequence). This CDR3 is 16 amino acids long. The CDR3 is CASSLVWAEVSYEQYF. The CDR3 DNA sequence: TGTGCCAGCAGTCTGGTATGGGCAGAAGTTTCCTACGAGCAGTACTTC.

The genes are TRBV6-5 and TRBJ1-1, with D perhaps matching TRBD1 (5 bases). The CDR3 contains 11 residues. Looked up from germline, CDR1 is MNHEY and CDR2 is SVGAGI. Deletions cut 6 bases from V and 7 bases from J, with 9 bases between. As DNA, the CDR3 is TGTGCCAGCAGGTCAGGGTATGAAGCTTTCTTT. Encoded protein: CASRSGYEAFF.

This clonotype was counted only a few times. The chain couples TRBV5-5 to TRBJ2-7; D not certain. V was clipped by 0 bases and J by 3 bases, with 13 bases between them. The CDR3 spans 15 residues. CDR1 SGHKS and CDR2 YYEKEE come from the germline V gene (reference sequence). The CDR3 spells CASSLDPTSIYEQYF. The CDR3 DNA reads as TGTGCCAGCAGCTTGGACCCCACCAGCATCTACGAGCAGTACTTC.

The chain employs TRBV7-2 and TRBJ1-1, with no clear D. The CDR3 loop spans 12 amino acids. Germline CDR1 and CDR2: SGHTA and FQGNSA. Deletions cut 2 bases from V and 7 bases from J, with 8 bases between. For the CDR3, the DNA is TGTGCCAGCAGCTTAAAGGCATTTGAAGCTTTCTTT. It codes for CASSLKAFEAFF.

This clonotype was seen only a few times. The J gene is TRBJ2-1, the V gene TRBV6-6; 8 bases match TRBD2. The CDR3 loop spans 17 amino acids. Germline loops: CDR1 MNHNY, CDR2 SVGAGI (reference sequence). V trimming: 4 bases; J trimming: 5 bases; junction bases outside the gene matches: 13. In DNA, the CDR3 is TGTGCCAGCAGTTCCCAGAAGCGGGGGATATCGGACAATGAGCAGTTCTTC. Its translation is CASSSQKRGISDNEQFF.

The sample holds many counts of this clonotype. This chain links TRBV5-1 with TRBJ2-1, with 8 nucleotides matching TRBD1. Per germline, CDR1 SGHRS and CDR2 YFSETQ. The CDR3 spans 14 residues. V shed 4 bases and J 9 bases; nucleotides not matched to a gene: 9. This CDR3 is CASSMGPGGIEQFF. CDR3 DNA sequence: TGCGCCAGCAGCATGGGCCCAGGGGGCATTGAGCAGTTCTTC. Full variable domain (remainder filled in from reference TRBV5-1 and TRBJ2-1): KAGVTQTPRYLIKTRGQQVTLSCSPISGHRSVSWYQQTPGQGLQFLFEYFSETQRNKGNFPGRFSGRQFSNSRSEMNVSTLELGDSALYLCASSMGPGGIEQFFGPGTRLTVL.

This clonotype was counted a few times. V is TRBV27 and J is TRBJ2-7; D uncertain. Germline CDR1 MNHEY, CDR2 SMNVEV (reference sequence). Trimming removed 2 bases at V and 4 bases at J, with 9 bases between. The CDR3 has 13 amino acids. Written as DNA, the CDR3 is TGTGCCAGCAGTTTACGCAACGGGTACGAGCAGTACTTC. Encoded protein: CASSLRNGYEQYF.